The entry that follows covers one T cell receptor beta chain sequence. The antigen remains unidentified. This record belongs to a study of cytomegalovirus exposure and HLA in healthy donors. About the research overall: Inside one of the first data releases sat roughly 80 million unique TCRs taken from HLA-typed donors. Of the donors genotyped, approximately 400 in all, about 82% fell in the Caucasian-associated ancestry cluster.

In the PCR, 60 Vbeta and 13 Jbeta primers were used. The table came from immunoSEQ multiplex PCR; TCRdb's copy has only in-frame clones and leaves some out. The sample lists some 100,000 clones, 65% to 85% occurring once. Germline values: CDR1 MDHEN, CDR2 SYDVKM. The CDR3 is made up of 15 amino acids. Trimming removed 5 bases from V and 3 bases from J, with 16 bases in between. Findings and caveats of the study: Indistinguishability led to the exclusion of some V segments, TRBV6-2 and TRBV6-3 included.

The receptor comes from a man aged 45-65 years in good health and CMV-seropositive. The chain combines TRBV28 with TRBJ1-2; D is possibly TRBD1 (6 bases). The sequencing sample was made of PBMCs. DNA of the CDR3: TGTGCCAGCAGTGGATATACAGGGTTCGACTATGGCTACACCTTC. As protein: CASSGYTGFDYGYTF.